The 32 T cell receptor beta chains below all came from one sample that was sequenced in a study of shared clonotypes between healthy human individuals. Clones were read by immunoSEQ multiplex PCR, and TCRdb kept only the in-frame ones, dropping some. The table lists some 1.1 million clones, approximately 80% of them singletons. The material sequenced was memory CD4+ T cells from PBMCs. Subset here: CD45RA-negative fraction. These receptors all stem from a man in his late teens or twenties in good health. Some clones in this sample may be carry-over from other donors' samples.

V and J are TRBV7-6 and TRBJ1-4, with 10 bases that match TRBD1. Germline V CDR1 and CDR2: SGHVS, FNYEAQ. J lost 2 bases, V lost 6 bases, and 6 bases had no gene match. The CDR3 extends over 16 amino acids. The CDR3 loop reads CASSLTGGGTNEKLFF. The DNA for the CDR3 is TGTGCCAGCAGTTTGACAGGGGGCGGCACTAATGAAAAACTGTTTTTT. Full variable domain (remainder filled in from reference TRBV7-6 and TRBJ1-4): GAGVSQSPRYKVTKRGQDVALRCDPISGHVSLYWYRQALGQGPEFLTYFNYEAQQDKSGLPNDRFSAERPEGSISTLTIQRTEQRDSAMYRCASSLTGGGTNEKLFFGSGTQLSVL.

About this clone itself: Other DNA sequences of this sample code for an identical CDR3. The chain joins TRBV18 to TRBJ2-7; D not certain. The V and J ends lost 3 bases and 0 bases respectively, with 6 bases between them. This CDR3 contains 13 residues. CDR1 is KGHSH, CDR2 LQKENI, per germline. CDR3 amino acids: CASSPDPSYEQYF. In nucleotides, the CDR3 is TGTGCCAGCTCACCGGATCCCTCCTACGAGCAGTACTTC.

The rearrangement links TRBV6-1 to TRBJ1-1; D is uncertain. The CDR3 totals 11 residues. The V end was cut by 5 bases, the J end by 11 bases, with 12 bases between. Germline CDR1 is MNHNS and CDR2 is SASEGT. In DNA, the CDR3 is TGTGCCAGCAGTTACGTGGGTGTTGCTTTCTTT. It codes for CASSYVGVAFF.

Comment on this clone: The identical CDR3 is also encoded by other nucleotide sequences in the sample. J is TRBJ1-1 and V is TRBV6-5; no definite D call. The V and J ends lost 2 bases and 4 bases respectively, with 2 bases between them. The CDR3 length is 11 residues. The V gene's germline CDR1 is MNHEY and CDR2 SVGAGI. CDR3 coding DNA: TGTGCCAGCAGTTACGGCACTGAAGCTTTCTTT. Translated: CASSYGTEAFF.

The rearrangement uses TRBV9 and TRBJ1-2; D is undetermined. Trimming removed 0 bases from V and 3 bases from J, with 15 bases in between. CDR3 length equals 16 residues. Germline V CDR1 and CDR2: SGDLS, YYNGEE. CDR3 residues: CASSVVVAGSHYGYTF. The CDR3 region has the DNA TGTGCCAGCAGCGTAGTCGTCGCGGGGTCCCACTATGGCTACACCTTC.

The CDR3 sequence is CASRRDILQETQYF. CDR3 nucleotides: TGCGCCAGCAGACGGGACATCCTCCAAGAGACCCAGTACTTC. The V and J genes are TRBV5-1 and TRBJ2-5; D might be TRBD1 (6 bases). V lost 5 bases and J lost 1, with 12 bases in between. The CDR3 contains 14 residues. The germline V gene encodes CDR1 SGHRS and CDR2 YFSETQ. Drawing the rest from reference TRBV5-1 and TRBJ2-5, the complete variable domain is KAGVTQTPRYLIKTRGQQVTLSCSPISGHRSVSWYQQTPGQGLQFLFEYFSETQRNKGNFPGRFSGRQFSNSRSEMNVSTLELGDSALYLCASRRDILQETQYFGPGTRLLVL.

This clone was detected only once. This rearrangement joins TRBV2 to TRBJ1-1; D unclear. Trimming removed 10 bases from V and 1 base from J, with 7 bases in between. The CDR3 is 11 amino acids. Germline loops: CDR1 SNHLY, CDR2 FYNNEI. Written as DNA, the CDR3 is TGTGCCAAAATAGAGAACACTGAAGCTTTCTTT. Translation: CAKIENTEAFF.

In this sample, this clone turned up once. The rearrangement links TRBV7-2 to TRBJ1-4; D unresolved. Germline CDR1 reads SGHTA; CDR2 reads FQGNSA. Trimming removed 0 bases at V and 7 bases at J, with 12 bases between. This CDR3 region has 15 residues. The CDR3 sequence is CASSLALTGSEKLFF. The CDR3 DNA sequence: TGTGCCAGCAGCTTAGCGCTAACTGGGAGTGAAAAACTGTTTTTT. Combining the CDR3 with reference TRBV7-2 and TRBJ1-4 gives the whole variable domain GAGVSQSPSNKVTEKGKDVELRCDPISGHTALYWYRQSLGQGLEFLIYFQGNSAPDKSGLPSDRFSAERTGGSVSTLTIQRTQQEDSAVYLCASSLALTGSEKLFFGSGTQLSVL.

Only a few counts were recorded for this clone. The rearrangement joins TRBV5-1 to TRBJ2-3; no clear D gene. V was clipped by 1 base and J by 5 bases, with 5 bases between them. The CDR3 runs to 12 residues. The germline gives CDR1 SGHRS, CDR2 YFSETQ. CDR3 nucleotide sequence: TGCGCCAGCAGCTTGCTCCTAGATACGCAGTATTTT. Translated, it gives CASSLLLDTQYF.

The chain recombines TRBV30 with TRBJ1-2; unclear D gene. Trimming shortened V by 0 bases and J by 7 bases, and 18 bases separated the two germline ends. Germline V gives CDR1 GTSNPN, CDR2 SVGIG (reference sequence). This CDR3 spans 15 amino acids. CDR3 sequence (DNA): TGTGCCTGGAGTGTATTAAAGGGCCGGTCCGTTGGCTACACCTTC. As protein: CAWSVLKGRSVGYTF.

The J gene is TRBJ1-2, the V gene TRBV18, with 9 bases matching TRBD1. Germline CDR1 reads KGHSH; CDR2 reads LQKENI. The V and J ends lost 1 base and 8 bases, in that order; junction bases with no gene match: 8. This CDR3 contains 15 residues. The CDR3 DNA follows: TGTGCCAGCTCACCACTGACAGGGGGAAGGTCGGGCTACACCTTC. Residues: CASSPLTGGRSGYTF.

This rearrangement joins TRBV4-2 to TRBJ2-1; TRBD1 aligns across 8 bases. The germline V gene encodes CDR1 LGHNA and CDR2 YNFKEQ. The trim removed 1 base at V and 5 bases at J, leaving 4 bases unmatched. The CDR3 runs 15 residues. The CDR3 DNA sequence: TGTGCCAGCAGCCAAGGGGGACAGGTCCACAATGAGCAGTTCTTC. It encodes CASSQGGQVHNEQFF.

This chain connects TRBV19 to TRBJ1-5; the D gene is possibly TRBD1 (6 bases). CDR3 size: 16 residues. Germline V gene lookup returns CDR1 LNHDA and CDR2 SQIVND (reference sequence). The germline V and J ends were trimmed by 7 bases and 3 bases, with 19 bases remaining between them. CDR3 loop: CASTHKNRVNNQPQHF. The CDR3 region has the DNA TGTGCCAGTACTCATAAAAACAGGGTTAACAATCAGCCCCAGCATTTT.

This clone was found once. The CDR3 protein is CASSQGASRQGYHEQYF. In DNA, the CDR3 is TGTGCCAGCAGCCAAGGGGCGTCGCGACAGGGTTACCACGAGCAGTACTTC. V is TRBV4-2 and J is TRBJ2-7; 7 nucleotides agree with TRBD1. The V segment lost 1 base and the J segment 5 bases; nucleotides outside the gene matches: 14. This CDR3 contains 17 residues. CDR1 and CDR2 from the germline V gene are LGHNA and YNFKEQ.

This chain uses TRBV7-2 with TRBJ2-7, with 8 bases identical to TRBD2. CDR1 and CDR2 from the germline V gene are SGHTA and FQGNSA. The CDR3 consists of 16 residues. V was clipped by 5 bases and J by 0 bases; unmatched bases: 9. CDR3 bases: TGTGCCAGCAGCCCCACGTATAGCGGGGACTCCTACGAGCAGTACTTC. This gives the protein CASSPTYSGDSYEQYF.

V usage is TRBV28 and J usage is TRBJ2-2; no reliable D call. Per the germline V gene, CDR1 is MDHEN and CDR2 is SYDVKM. There are 13 residues in the CDR3. The V and J ends lost 6 bases and 6 bases respectively, with 11 bases between them. Here the CDR3 reads CASSLSRSGELFF. The CDR3 DNA sequence: TGTGCCAGCAGCCTGTCCAGATCCGGGGAGCTGTTTTTT.

The chain carries TRBV7-6 and TRBJ1-3, with TRBD1 as a possible D gene (6 bases). Germline values: CDR1 SGHVS, CDR2 FNYEAQ. The CDR3 is 15 residues long. Trimming stripped 5 bases from V and 2 bases from J, with 13 bases between. The CDR3 sequence: CASSGQTLAGNTIYF. The CDR3 coding sequence is TGTGCCAGCAGCGGACAGACTTTAGCTGGAAACACCATATATTTT.

This chain links TRBV18 with TRBJ2-2; possibly TRBD2 for D (6 bases). Trimming cost V 3 bases and J 3 bases, with 14 bases left between them. CDR1 is KGHSH and CDR2 is LQKENI in the germline V gene. The CDR3 totals 16 residues. CDR3 in amino acids: CASSPQGLPHTGELFF. The CDR3, as DNA: TGTGCCAGCTCACCGCAAGGACTACCTCACACCGGGGAGCTGTTTTTT.

This clone was observed a handful of times. V gene TRBV29-1 combines with J gene TRBJ1-4, with D uncertain. The germline V and J ends were trimmed by 2 bases and 2 bases, with 15 bases remaining between them. The length of the CDR3 is 16 residues. The V gene's germline CDR1 is SQVTM and CDR2 ANQGSEA. CDR3 nucleotides: TGCAGCGTTGAATCAGGTCACGCCGGGACTAATGAAAAACTGTTTTTT. Translation: CSVESGHAGTNEKLFF.

The chain uses TRBV27 and TRBJ2-7, with unresolved D. Germline V gene lookup returns CDR1 MNHEY and CDR2 SMNVEV (reference sequence). The germline V and J ends were trimmed by 7 bases and 4 bases, with 14 bases remaining between them. The CDR3 is made up of 13 amino acids. The CDR3: CASTPSGRYEQYF. The CDR3, as DNA: TGTGCCAGCACCCCCTCCGGACGGTACGAGCAGTACTTC.

V is TRBV10-3 and J is TRBJ1-2, with TRBD1 matching 7 bases. V dropped 3 bases and J dropped 4; count of bases not matched to a gene: 5. CDR1 is ENHRY, CDR2 SYGVKD, per germline. The CDR3 is 14 amino acids. Here the CDR3 DNA reads TGTGCCATCAGTGATCCCGGGACAGTCTATGGCTACACCTTC. Translated: CAISDPGTVYGYTF.

The V call is TRBV7-2, the J call TRBJ2-2, with D maybe TRBD2 (5 bases). In germline, CDR1 is SGHTA, CDR2 FQGNSA. Trimming left V 2 bases short and J 7 bases short, with 8 bases between. The CDR3 consists of 13 residues. CDR3 protein: CASSLIANGELFF. The CDR3 DNA reads TGTGCCAGCAGCTTAATAGCGAACGGGGAGCTGTTTTTT.

This chain uses TRBV28 with TRBJ2-3; TRBD1 might be the D (6 bases). CDR3 length equals 13 residues. Germline V gene data show CDR1 as MDHEN and CDR2 as SYDVKM. Between the trimmed V and J ends, which lost 3 bases and 5 bases, there was a span of 9 bases. The CDR3 sequence: CASSLQGIDTQYF. In nucleotides, the CDR3 is TGTGCCAGCAGTTTGCAGGGGATAGATACGCAGTATTTT.

The table lists this clone with many counts. The chain carries TRBV28 and TRBJ1-1; tentative D call: TRBD1 (6 bases). The V end lost 7 bases, the J end lost 0 bases, and 15 bases lay between the germline ends. This CDR3 spans 15 amino acids. Germline V CDR1 and CDR2: MDHEN, SYDVKM. The CDR3 sequence is CASTPAGVMNTEAFF. DNA for the CDR3: TGTGCCAGCACCCCCGCAGGGGTCATGAACACTGAAGCTTTCTTT.

The sample holds a few counts of this clone. This chain uses TRBV30 with TRBJ2-2; TRBD2 might be the D (6 bases). The CDR3 covers 13 residues. Per the germline V gene, CDR1 is GTSNPN and CDR2 is SVGIG (reference sequence). V was cut by 0 bases and J by 7 bases, with 9 bases left in between. The chain's CDR3 is CAWSVRRGGELFF. CDR3 in DNA: TGTGCCTGGAGTGTTCGGAGGGGCGGGGAGCTGTTTTTT.

V and J are TRBV5-1 and TRBJ2-3; TRBD2 matches 7 bases. CDR1 SGHRS and CDR2 YFSETQ come from the germline V gene. After removal of 6 bases from V and 1 base from J, the junction contained 8 bases not matched to a gene. The CDR3 is 15 amino acids. CDR3 residues: CASNPGLVGTDTQYF. The DNA of the CDR3 is TGCGCCAGCAACCCCGGACTAGTGGGCACAGATACGCAGTATTTT.

The V gene is TRBV29-1, the J gene TRBJ1-4, with D perhaps TRBD1 (5 bases). Between the trimmed V and J ends, which lost 4 bases and 12 bases, there was a span of 15 bases. CDR1 is SQVTM and CDR2 is ANQGSEA in the germline V gene. This CDR3 has 12 amino acids. CDR3 coding DNA: TGCAGCGTTGGCCGGGGCGGTAATCAACTGTTTTTT. This codes for CSVGRGGNQLFF.

This clone was observed once. The chain is built from TRBV28 and TRBJ2-5; TRBD2 matches 9 bases. Per germline, CDR1 MDHEN and CDR2 SYDVKM. The CDR3 loop spans 16 amino acids. Losses at the gene ends were 4 bases for V and 3 bases for J; bases not matched to a gene: 9. The CDR3 is CASSSYFLAGKETQYF. The DNA for the CDR3 is TGTGCCAGCAGTTCGTACTTTCTAGCGGGGAAAGAGACCCAGTACTTC.

V is TRBV29-1 and J is TRBJ2-7; 7 bases map to TRBD1. The CDR3 contains 15 residues. Germline-derived CDR1 and CDR2 are SQVTM and ANQGSEA. V gave up 6 bases and J gave up 0 bases; unmatched junction bases: 11. CDR3 loop: CSVPPLDRSSYEQYF. The CDR3 nucleotides are TGCAGCGTCCCCCCCCTGGACAGGAGCTCCTACGAGCAGTACTTC.

This clone was observed once. This chain joins TRBV6-6 and TRBJ2-3; 8 bases line up with TRBD1. This CDR3 comprises 16 residues. Germline V gene lookup returns CDR1 MNHNY and CDR2 SVGAGI (reference sequence). With 4 bases clipped from V and 4 bases from J, the junction kept 10 bases outside the gene matches. As DNA, the CDR3 is TGTGCCAGCAGTTGGCAGGGGGCTGAGGGCCCAGATACGCAGTATTTT. Translating it yields CASSWQGAEGPDTQYF.

V is TRBV7-8 and J is TRBJ2-4; D not certain. The CDR3 consists of 15 residues. V was pared by 5 bases and J by 0 bases, with 11 bases between. CDR1 and CDR2 (germline): SGHVS, FQNEAQ. In DNA, the CDR3 is TGTGCCAGCAGCCCCCCTGGGCTAGCCAAAAACATTCAGTACTTC. Encoded protein: CASSPPGLAKNIQYF.

This clone was counted between two and nine times. V is TRBV5-1 and J is TRBJ2-1, with 7 bases identical to TRBD2. V lost 4 bases to trimming and J lost 4 bases; unmatched junction nucleotides: 8. Per the germline V gene, CDR1 is SGHRS and CDR2 is YFSETQ. The CDR3 has 15 amino acids. The CDR3 nucleotides read TGCGCCAGCAGCCCCGAAGCGGGGTTTTACAATGAGCAGTTCTTC. It encodes CASSPEAGFYNEQFF.